The 2 T cell receptor beta chains presented below share a single source sample, sequenced in a study of blood T cell repertoires in COVID-19. Clones were read by immunoSEQ multiplex PCR, and TCRdb kept only the in-frame ones, dropping some. The sample yields roughly 500,000 clones, roughly 90% seen once. Sequences were obtained from PBMCs or T cells enriched from blood (not recorded which). These receptors were collected from a woman in her thirties or forties who had recovered from COVID-19.

The chain links TRBV5-4 to TRBJ2-1; 9 bases align to TRBD2. V lost 2 bases to trimming and J lost 7 bases; unmatched junction nucleotides: 7. The CDR3 runs 15 residues. Germline V lookup: CDR1 SGHNT, CDR2 YYREEE (reference sequence). CDR3 in DNA: TGTGCCAGCAGCTTAGTTAGCGGGAGAAGAAATGAGCAGTTCTTC. This sequence encodes CASSLVSGRRNEQFF.

The chain joins TRBV24-1 to TRBJ2-3; 7 bases fit TRBD2. The germline gives CDR1 KGHDR, CDR2 SFDVKD. This CDR3 comprises 16 residues. J gave up 4 bases and V 4 bases, and 10 bases lay outside the gene matches. CDR3 residues: CATSDKTSVGSDTQYF. The CDR3 DNA follows: TGTGCCACCAGTGACAAAACTAGCGTCGGCTCAGATACGCAGTATTTT.